The present T cell receptor beta chain was sequenced within a study of response to subunit inactivated influenza vaccine. With regard to this clonotype: The antigen remains unidentified.

Broader study findings: With each seasonal influenza vaccination, the authors suggested, few new T cells are recruited.

One entry per CDR3 protein results from TCRdb running MiXCR on the RT-PCR reads. The data contain 550,000 to 800,000 distinct CDR3 sequences, 15% to 19% of them singletons. V was shortened by 0 bases and J by 4 bases, with 18 bases between the two germline ends. Germline CDR1 is SQVTM and CDR2 is ANQGSEA. This CDR3 is built from 17 residues. The TCR sequence derives from a man aged 50 to 59 who received an inactivated influenza vaccine. The sequencing here drew on PBMCs from blood, taken about 13 days after vaccination. The V and J genes are TRBV29-1 and TRBJ2-2; the D gene could be TRBD1 or TRBD2 (7 bases each). The CDR3 region has the DNA TGCAGCGTTGAAGATCGTTCAGGGGGAGGGTTCACCGGGGAGCTGTTTTTT. The encoded protein is CSVEDRSGGGFTGELFF.